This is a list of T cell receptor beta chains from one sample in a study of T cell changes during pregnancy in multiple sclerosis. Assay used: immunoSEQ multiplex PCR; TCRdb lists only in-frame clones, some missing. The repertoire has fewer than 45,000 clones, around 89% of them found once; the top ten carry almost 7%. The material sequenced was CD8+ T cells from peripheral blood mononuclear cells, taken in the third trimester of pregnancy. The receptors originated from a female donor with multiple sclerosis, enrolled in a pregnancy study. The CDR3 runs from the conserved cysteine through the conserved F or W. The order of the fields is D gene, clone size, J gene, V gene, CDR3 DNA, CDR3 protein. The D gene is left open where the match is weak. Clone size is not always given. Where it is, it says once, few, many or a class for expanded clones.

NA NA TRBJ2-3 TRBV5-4 TGTGCCAGCAGCGTCTCGTCCGACAGCGCAGATACGCAGTATTTT CASSVSSDSADTQYF
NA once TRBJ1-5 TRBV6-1 TGTGCCAGCAGTGCCCCCAGGGGCAGTCAGCCCCAGCATTTT CASSAPRGSQPQHF
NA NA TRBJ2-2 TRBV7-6 TGTGCCAGCAGCTTCGGGGGAGGCGGGGAGCTGTTTTTT CASSFGGGGELFF
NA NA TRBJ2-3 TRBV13 TGTGCCAGCAGCTTATCGGATACGCAGTATTTT CASSLSDTQYF
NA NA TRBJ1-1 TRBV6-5 TGTGCCAGCAGAACCTCCGGGTTGAACACTGAAGCTTTCTTT CASRTSGLNTEAFF
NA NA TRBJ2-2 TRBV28 TGTGCCAGCAGTTTAAGGACAGCGAACACCGGGGAGCTGTTTTTT CASSLRTANTGELFF
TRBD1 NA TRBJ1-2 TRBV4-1 TGCGCCAGCAGCCAAGGCCCCGGGACAGGGGGAAGTTACTATGGCTACACCTTC CASSQGPGTGGSYYGYTF
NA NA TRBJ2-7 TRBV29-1 TGCAGCGTTGAAGATTTTATTGCGGGCTCCTACGAGCAGTACTTC CSVEDFIAGSYEQYF
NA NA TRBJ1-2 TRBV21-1 TGTGCCAGCAGCAACAGGGATGGCTACACCTTC CASSNRDGYTF
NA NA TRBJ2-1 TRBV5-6 TGTGCCAGCAGCCCCCGGCTACTATTCGGCCCGAGCTCCTACAATGAGCAGTTCTTC CASSPRLLFGPSSYNEQFF
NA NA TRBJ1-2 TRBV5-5 TGTGCCAGCAGCTCGATGAGGGGGGGGAACTATGGCTACACCTTC CASSSMRGGNYGYTF
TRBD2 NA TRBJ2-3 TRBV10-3 TGTGCCATCGACAGTTCGTCAGCGGGGGGGCCGAGCATCGTCGCTGATACGCAGTATTTT CAIDSSSAGGPSIVADTQYF
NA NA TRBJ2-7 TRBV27 TGTGCCAGCAGTTGGGACAAGTCCTACGAGCAGTACTTC CASSWDKSYEQYF
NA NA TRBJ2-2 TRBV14 TGTGCCAGCAGCCAAAGGAGGGTTTTCGGGGAGCTGTTTTTT CASSQRRVFGELFF
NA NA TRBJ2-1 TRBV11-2 TGTGCCAGCAGCTTCGGGGGAGATGAGCAGTTCTTC CASSFGGDEQFF
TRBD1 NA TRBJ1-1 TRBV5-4 TGTGCCAGGACAGGGTTTGTGAGCACTGAAGCTTTCTTT CARTGFVSTEAFF
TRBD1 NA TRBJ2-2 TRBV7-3 TGTGCCAGCAGCTTAAACAGGGGCGGACCGAACACCGGGGAGCTGTTTTTT CASSLNRGGPNTGELFF
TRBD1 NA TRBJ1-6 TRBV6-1 TGTGCCAGCAGTGAACTCGCGGGGACAGGGGTGTCACCCCTCCACTTT CASSELAGTGVSPLHF
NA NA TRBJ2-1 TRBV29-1 TGCAGCGTTGTAGGGAGCGGAGAGCAGTTCTTC CSVVGSGEQFF
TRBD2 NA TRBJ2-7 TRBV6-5 TGTGCCAGCAGTTATGCGGGGGGCTGGTACGAGCAGTACTTC CASSYAGGWYEQYF
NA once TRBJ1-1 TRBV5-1 TGCGCCAGCAGCCCCTCCGGTTACACTGAAGCTTTCTTT CASSPSGYTEAFF
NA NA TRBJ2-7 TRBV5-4 TGTGCCAGCAGCTTGGCCCGCGAGCAGTACTTC CASSLAREQYF
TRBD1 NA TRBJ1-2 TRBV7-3 TGTGCCAGCAGCCCGACAGGGGGGAACTATGGCTACACCTTC CASSPTGGNYGYTF
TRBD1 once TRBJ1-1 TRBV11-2 TGTGCCAGCAGCGCGGACAGGGGGTCTGAAGCTTTCTTT CASSADRGSEAFF
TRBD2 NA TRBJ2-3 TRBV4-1 TGCGCCAGCAGCCCCCTGACGGGGGGGATGGATACGCAGTATTTT CASSPLTGGMDTQYF
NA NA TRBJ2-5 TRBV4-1 TGCGCCAGCAGCCAAGGCCAGGGGGCAGGGAGGGACCAGTACTTC CASSQGQGAGRDQYF
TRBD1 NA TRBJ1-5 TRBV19 TGTGCCAGTTCTAGGAGGGGGCTCAATCAGCCCCAGCATTTT CASSRRGLNQPQHF
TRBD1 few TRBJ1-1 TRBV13 TGTGCCAGCAGCTCCCCGGGACAGGGGAACACTGAAGCTTTCTTT CASSSPGQGNTEAFF
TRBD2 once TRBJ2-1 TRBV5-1 TGCGCCAGCAGCTTGGTTAGCGGGGAACACAATGAGCAGTTCTTC CASSLVSGEHNEQFF
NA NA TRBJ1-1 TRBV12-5 TGTGCTAGTGGTTTGCCGACGGGGGGACCTAGAAACACTGAAGCTTTCTTT CASGLPTGGPRNTEAFF
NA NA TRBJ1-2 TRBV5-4 TGTGCCAGCAGCTTGGCAGGCAGGGCCAATGTAAAGAGCTACACCTTC CASSLAGRANVKSYTF
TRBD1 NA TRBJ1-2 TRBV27 TGTGCCAGCAGCCCCTCACAGGGACAGGTTAACTATGGCTACACCTTC CASSPSQGQVNYGYTF
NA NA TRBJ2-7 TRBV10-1 TGCGCCAGCAGTGAGGGGGGGAGTCCGACCTACGAGCAGTACTTC CASSEGGSPTYEQYF
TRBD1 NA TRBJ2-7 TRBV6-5 TGTGCCAGCAGTAGGGACAGGGTCTACGAGCAGTACTTC CASSRDRVYEQYF
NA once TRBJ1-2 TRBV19 TGTGCCGCACTGAGGGCTCCTAACTATGGCTACACCTTC CAALRAPNYGYTF
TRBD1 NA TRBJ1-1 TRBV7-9 TGTGCCAGCAGCTTCACAGGGGGCGGAAGCACTGAAGCTTTCTTT CASSFTGGGSTEAFF
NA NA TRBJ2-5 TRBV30 TGTGCCTGGAGTGGCGCGGGGAAGACCCAGTACTTC CAWSGAGKTQYF
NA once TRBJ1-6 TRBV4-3 TGCGCCAGCAGCTTACGTGGCAATTCACCCCTCCACTTT CASSLRGNSPLHF
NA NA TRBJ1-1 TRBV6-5 TGTGCCAGCAGTTACTCCTACAGCAGCTTGAACACTGAAGCTTTCTTT CASSYSYSSLNTEAFF
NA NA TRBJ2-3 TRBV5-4 TGTGCCAGCAGCTTGGGACGGGAAGATACGCAGTATTTT CASSLGREDTQYF
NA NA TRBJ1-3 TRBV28 TGTGCCAGCAGTTTACCTAGTTCATCTGGAAACACCATATATTTT CASSLPSSSGNTIYF
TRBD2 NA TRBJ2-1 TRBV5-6 TGTGCCAGCAGCTTCGGGACTAGCGGGGGCCTATGGGATGAGCAGTTCTTC CASSFGTSGGLWDEQFF